One and the same sample provided the 14 T cell receptor beta chains below, sequenced in a study of cytomegalovirus exposure and HLA in healthy donors. PCR primers comprised 60 Vbeta and 13 Jbeta primers. Libraries were prepared by immunoSEQ multiplex PCR; TCRdb keeps only in-frame clonotypes and omits some of them. The table for this sample gives around 150,000 clones. Sequencing was carried out using PBMCs. These receptors all stem from a man aged 25 to 45 in good health and CMV-seronegative.

V is TRBV7-9 and J is TRBJ2-2; D is ambiguous. Germline CDR1 reads SEHNR; CDR2 reads FQNEAQ (reference sequence). The CDR3 covers 14 residues. V lost 1 base to trimming and J lost 1 base, with 4 bases between them. In nucleotides, the CDR3 is TGTGCCAGCAGCTTAGATAGGAACACCGGGGAGCTGTTTTTT. This codes for CASSLDRNTGELFF.

The chain couples TRBV18 to TRBJ1-2, with 8 nucleotides matching TRBD1. V lost 4 bases to trimming and J lost 2 bases; unmatched junction nucleotides: 6. The germline V gene encodes CDR1 KGHSH and CDR2 LQKENI. CDR3 length: 15 residues. The chain's CDR3 is CASSRDRPLNYGYTF. The CDR3, as DNA: TGTGCCAGCTCACGGGACAGGCCCTTAAACTATGGCTACACCTTC.

This chain connects TRBV14 to TRBJ1-3; tentatively, D is TRBD1 (6 bases). This CDR3 has 16 amino acids. Germline values: CDR1 SGHDN, CDR2 FVKESK. V shed 3 bases and J shed 3 bases, with 15 bases lying between them. The CDR3 sequence: CASSQWGGEGGNTIYF. The DNA for the CDR3 is TGTGCCAGCAGCCAGTGGGGGGGCGAAGGTGGAAACACCATATATTTT.

The J gene is TRBJ2-7, the V gene TRBV19, with TRBD2 matching 11 bases. Germline V gene data show CDR1 as LNHDA and CDR2 as SQIVND (reference sequence). J gave up 6 bases and V 8 bases, and 3 bases lay outside the gene matches. The CDR3 runs to 12 residues. The CDR3 bases are TGTGCCAGTGGGACTAGCGGTGGCGAGCAGTACTTC. Its protein product is CASGTSGGEQYF.

The J gene is TRBJ2-1, the V gene TRBV29-1; the D is unclear. CDR1 is SQVTM and CDR2 is ANQGSEA in the germline V gene. CDR3 length equals 13 residues. V lost 4 bases, J lost 6 bases, and 13 bases lay in between. The CDR3 bases are TGCAGCGTTGCCCCCCTCCTAGGCAATGAGCAGTTCTTC. The encoded protein is CSVAPLLGNEQFF.

The chain links TRBV19 to TRBJ2-1, with 9 bases identical to TRBD2. Germline CDR1 and CDR2: LNHDA and SQIVND (reference sequence). The CDR3 loop spans 15 amino acids. V lost 5 bases, J lost 9 bases, and 11 bases stayed unmatched. The CDR3, as DNA: TGTGCCAGTAGTGTTCCGGGACTAGCCTTCGGTGAGCAGTTCTTC. Translating gives CASSVPGLAFGEQFF.

The chain is built from TRBV6-1 and TRBJ2-2, with TRBD1 identical over 10 bases. Germline trimming cut 7 bases from V and 6 bases from J; bases unmatched to any gene: 8. Germline lookup yields CDR1 MNHNS and CDR2 SASEGT. This CDR3 has 15 residues. In DNA, the CDR3 is TGTGCCAGCACCCTGGGGGGACAGGGGCCCGGGGAGCTGTTTTTT. Residues: CASTLGGQGPGELFF.

The V and J genes are TRBV6-5 and TRBJ2-1; D perhaps matches TRBD2 (6 bases). V was cut by 7 bases and J by 1 base, with 14 bases left in between. This CDR3 spans 15 amino acids. CDR1 is MNHEY, CDR2 SVGAGI, per germline. CDR3 coding DNA: TGTGCCAGCACTCCGGGGGTAGGGTCCTACAATGAGCAGTTCTTC. This codes for CASTPGVGSYNEQFF.

The rearrangement links TRBV5-4 to TRBJ2-7; the D gene is possibly TRBD2 (7 bases). Germline V gives CDR1 SGHNT, CDR2 YYREEE (reference sequence). V lost 4 bases, J lost 1 base, and 15 bases lay in between. This CDR3 spans 15 amino acids. The DNA of the CDR3 is TGTGCCAGCAGCCCGGTGGGGAGGGGGTCCTACGAGCAGTACTTC. Translated, it gives CASSPVGRGSYEQYF.

This chain connects TRBV5-1 to TRBJ2-7, with D possibly matching TRBD1 (6 bases). V lost 2 bases, J lost 2 bases, and 17 bases lay in between. The CDR3 length is 16 residues. From germline, CDR1 is SGHRS and CDR2 YFSETQ. This CDR3 reads CASSFNGTPTPYEQYF. CDR3 DNA: TGCGCCAGCAGCTTCAACGGGACACCGACACCCTACGAGCAGTACTTC.

The chain carries TRBV9 and TRBJ2-1, with D possibly being TRBD1 (6 bases). Per germline, CDR1 SGDLS and CDR2 YYNGEE. The CDR3 is made up of 13 amino acids. V lost 3 bases and J 4 bases, leaving 8 bases between the germline ends. The CDR3 loop reads CASSGTVYNEQFF. CDR3 coding DNA: TGTGCCAGCAGCGGGACAGTTTACAATGAGCAGTTCTTC.

The chain couples TRBV2 to TRBJ2-1; no clear D gene. This CDR3 has 13 amino acids. The V end lost 6 bases, the J end lost 4 bases, and 10 bases lay between the germline ends. Germline V gene sequence: CDR1 SNHLY, CDR2 FYNNEI. The CDR3 loop reads CASSGDGYNEQFF. The CDR3 nucleotides read TGTGCCAGCAGCGGAGACGGTTACAATGAGCAGTTCTTC. The complete variable domain, with remaining parts taken from reference TRBV2 and TRBJ2-1, reads EPEVTQTPSHQVTQMGQEVILRCVPISNHLYFYWYRQILGQKVEFLVSFYNNEISEKSEIFDDQFSVERPDGSNFTLKIRSTKLEDSAMYFCASSGDGYNEQFFGPGTRLTVL.

The J gene is TRBJ1-2, the V gene TRBV28, with 7 bases matching TRBD1. J gave up 6 bases and V 6 bases, and 4 bases lay outside the gene matches. Germline V lookup: CDR1 MDHEN, CDR2 SYDVKM. There are 12 residues in the CDR3. CDR3 loop: CASRSGGDGYTF. CDR3 nucleotides: TGTGCCAGCAGATCAGGGGGAGATGGCTACACCTTC.

The chain is built from TRBV7-9 and TRBJ1-2; D unclear. The CDR3 runs to 11 residues. The germline V and J ends were trimmed by 8 bases and 7 bases, with 11 bases remaining between them. Germline values: CDR1 SEHNR, CDR2 FQNEAQ (reference sequence). The CDR3 sequence is CASSQESGYTF. In nucleotides, the CDR3 is TGTGCCAGCTCCCAGGAAAGTGGCTACACCTTC.